This TCR beta chain stems from a study of T cells in Graves' hyperthyroidism and ophthalmopathy. V shed 5 bases and J shed 5 bases, with 13 bases lying between them. This CDR3 comprises 14 residues. Germline CDR1 is MDHEN and CDR2 is SYDVKM. What was amplified from RNA transcripts were TCR beta CDR3 regions. HTBI primers were employed in a first-round RT-PCR of the TCR CDR3. MiXCR was run by TCRdb on the multiplex PCR reads, yielding one entry per CDR3 protein. This sample has 500,000 to 550,000 distinct CDR3 sequences, with just under 20% found just once. This clonotype has ten or more counts. Material: blood. This sequence originates from a man aged 35-49 years with Graves' ophthalmopathy. The V call is TRBV28, the J call TRBJ1-3; D may be TRBD1 (5 bases). CDR3 DNA: TGTGCCAGCAGTCCAGGGTTTTCGAGAAACACCATATATTTT. As protein: CASSPGFSRNTIYF.